The 11 T cell receptor beta chains below were found in one sample sequenced in a study of cytomegalovirus exposure and HLA in healthy donors. TCRdb's table, derived via immunoSEQ multiplex PCR, lists solely in-frame clones and lacks some. The table shows approximately 160,000 clones, with 75% to 90% occurring only once. The sample comprised PBMCs. The receptors were gathered from a woman aged 18-29 years in good health and CMV-seronegative.

This chain links TRBV14 with TRBJ1-1; a weak D match, TRBD1 (5 bases). CDR1 is SGHDN and CDR2 is FVKESK in the germline V gene. The CDR3 length is 14 residues. With 4 bases removed from V and 7 bases from J, the gap between germline ends came to 16 bases. CDR3 protein: CASSLIGGGGEAFF. In nucleotides, the CDR3 is TGTGCCAGCAGCCTTATCGGGGGAGGTGGTGAAGCTTTCTTT.

The V gene is TRBV7-3, the J gene TRBJ2-7, with D maybe TRBD1 (7 bases). Trimming cost V 2 bases and J 2 bases, with 13 bases left between them. CDR3 length equals 15 residues. Germline V gene data show CDR1 as SGHTA and CDR2 as FQGTGA. CDR3 nucleotides: TGTGCCAGCAGCTTACAGGGGGGAGTTGCCTACGAGCAGTACTTC. It translates to CASSLQGGVAYEQYF. Complete variable domain (other parts from reference TRBV7-3 and TRBJ2-7): GAGVSQTPSNKVTEKGKYVELRCDPISGHTALYWYRQSLGQGPEFLIYFQGTGAADDSGLPNDRFFAVRPEGSVSTLKIQRTERGDSAVYLCASSLQGGVAYEQYFGPGTRLTVT.

V is TRBV9 and J is TRBJ2-3, with unresolved D. The V and J ends lost 4 bases and 2 bases respectively, with 20 bases between them. There are 17 residues in the CDR3. CDR1 and CDR2 (germline): SGDLS, YYNGEE. The CDR3 here is CASSPIALGRITDTQYF. CDR3 DNA sequence: TGTGCCAGCAGCCCCATCGCCCTAGGCCGGATCACAGATACGCAGTATTTT.

This chain links TRBV6-6 with TRBJ1-5; 9 bases align to TRBD1. This CDR3 spans 16 amino acids. The germline CDR1 and CDR2 sequences are MNHNY and SVGAGI (reference sequence). With 1 base clipped from V and 5 bases from J, the junction kept 6 bases outside the gene matches. The CDR3 spells CASSYLTGGVDQPQHF. As DNA, the CDR3 is TGTGCCAGCAGTTACTTAACAGGGGGCGTTGATCAGCCCCAGCATTTT.

The gene calls are TRBV6-1 and TRBJ1-1; no definite D call. Trimming removed 6 bases from V and 0 bases from J, with 8 bases in between. The CDR3 totals 13 residues. The V gene's germline CDR1 is MNHNS and CDR2 SASEGT. DNA of the CDR3: TGTGCCAGCAGATTCGGGTTGAACACTGAAGCTTTCTTT. Translation gives CASRFGLNTEAFF.

The gene calls are TRBV27 and TRBJ1-1; perhaps TRBD1 as D (5 bases). There are 17 residues in the CDR3. Per germline, CDR1 MNHEY and CDR2 SMNVEV (reference sequence). With 5 bases removed from V and 3 bases from J, the gap between germline ends came to 22 bases. The CDR3 reads CASSSLPGEKRDTEAFF. CDR3 DNA: TGTGCCAGCAGTAGCCTCCCGGGGGAGAAAAGGGACACTGAAGCTTTCTTT.

This chain joins TRBV7-2 and TRBJ1-2; 8 bases agree with TRBD1. The junction had 9 bases not matched to a gene; V was cut back by 2 bases and J by 4 bases. Germline assignment: CDR1 SGHTA and CDR2 FQGNSA. The CDR3 spans 16 residues. CDR3 in amino acids: CASSLFRGQGIYGYTF. CDR3 DNA: TGTGCCAGCAGCTTATTCCGAGGACAGGGCATCTATGGCTACACCTTC.

This clone has just one count. The chain links TRBV9 to TRBJ1-4; no clear D gene. V lost 3 bases to trimming and J lost 5 bases, with 14 bases between them. CDR1 is SGDLS, CDR2 YYNGEE, per germline. This CDR3 is 15 amino acids long. The CDR3 is CASSGQAFSNEKLFF. The CDR3 nucleotides read TGTGCCAGCAGCGGCCAGGCTTTTTCGAATGAAAAACTGTTTTTT.

As DNA, the CDR3 is TGTGCCAGCAAAGGAGGGGCGGGCTACACCTTC. This codes for CASKGGAGYTF. The rearrangement links TRBV5-5 to TRBJ1-2, with a tentative D call TRBD1 (5 bases). The V and J ends lost 6 bases and 8 bases respectively, with 11 bases between them. This CDR3 contains 11 residues. Per the germline V gene, CDR1 is SGHKS and CDR2 is YYEKEE (reference sequence).

The chain carries TRBV6-5 and TRBJ1-2, with D possibly matching TRBD1 (6 bases). CDR1 is MNHEY, CDR2 SVGAGI, per germline. Between the trimmed V and J ends, which lost 2 bases and 4 bases, there was a span of 11 bases. The CDR3 consists of 14 residues. The CDR3 region is CASSYVGAGYGYTF. CDR3 DNA: TGTGCCAGCAGTTACGTGGGGGCTGGCTATGGCTACACCTTC.

This clone has a count of ten or more. The chain joins TRBV19 to TRBJ1-2; D possibly corresponds to TRBD1 (5 bases). The CDR3 length is 15 residues. Germline-derived CDR1 and CDR2 are LNHDA and SQIVND (reference sequence). Trimming stripped 5 bases from V and 1 base from J, with 14 bases between. The CDR3 coding sequence is TGTGCCAGTAGTGAAACAGGAAGGAGTAACTATGGCTACACCTTC. It is translated as CASSETGRSNYGYTF.